A single sample is the source of the 18 T cell receptor beta chains below, sequenced in a study of T cells after yellow fever vaccination. TCRdb independently ran MiXCR on the 5' RACE reads; one entry per CDR3 protein. The sample holds about 130,000 distinct CDR3 sequences, 7.5% to 10% seen once. The sequencing here drew on CD8+ T cells sorted from PBMCs, taken on the day of the yellow fever booster vaccination. The receptors come from a man in his late teens or twenties who received the YFV17D yellow fever vaccine.

This clonotype was seen at least ten times. This chain uses TRBV29-1 with TRBJ2-4; D remains unclear. CDR1 and CDR2 (germline): SQVTM, ANQGSEA. CDR3 length equals 10 residues. The V end was cut by 6 bases, the J end by 7 bases, with 7 bases between. In DNA, the CDR3 is TGCAGCGTGCAAGCTAACATTCAGTACTTC. It specifies CSVQANIQYF.

This clonotype has a count of ten or more. V is TRBV4-1 and J is TRBJ2-3; 11 bases are shared with TRBD2. The CDR3 spans 18 residues. Losses at the gene ends were 2 bases for V and 5 bases for J; bases not matched to a gene: 12. The V gene's germline CDR1 is MGHRA and CDR2 YSYEKL. The CDR3 here is CASSQRYLTSGDEDTQYF. For the CDR3, the DNA is TGCGCCAGCAGCCAACGCTACTTGACTAGCGGGGATGAAGATACGCAGTATTTT.

The chain links TRBV19 to TRBJ1-5; D is ambiguous. V was pared by 3 bases and J by 6 bases, with 12 bases between. Germline CDR1 LNHDA, CDR2 SQIVND (reference sequence). The CDR3 contains 14 residues. CDR3 sequence reads: CASSIVGVGQPQHF. The CDR3, as DNA: TGTGCCAGTAGTATCGTCGGGGTCGGTCAGCCCCAGCATTTT.

This clonotype occurred a few times. The chain is built from TRBV6-6 and TRBJ2-7; unclear D gene. The CDR3 sequence is 14 residues long. Trimming took 2 bases from V and 4 from J, leaving 12 bases between them. Germline lookup yields CDR1 MNHNY and CDR2 SVGAGI (reference sequence). CDR3 loop: CASSYGQLSYEQYV. The CDR3 bases are TGTGCCAGCAGTTACGGCCAGCTATCTTACGAGCAGTACGTC.

This clonotype occurred many times. The chain has TRBV29-1 and TRBJ1-3, with unresolved D. Germline V gives CDR1 SQVTM, CDR2 ANQGSEA. V was cut by 4 bases and J by 1 base, with 8 bases left in between. This CDR3 has 13 amino acids. CDR3 protein: CSVASYSGNTIYF. CDR3 in DNA: TGCAGCGTTGCATCATATTCTGGAAACACCATATATTTT.

This clonotype was counted a few times. The rearrangement joins TRBV6-2 or TRBV6-3 to TRBJ1-1, with D possibly matching TRBD1 (5 bases). V was cut by 5 bases and J by 7 bases, with 26 bases left in between. Germline CDR1 and CDR2: MNHEY and SVGEGT. This CDR3 has 17 residues. CDR3 in amino acids: CASSPPRYRRSPFEAFF. CDR3 DNA sequence: TGTGCCAGCAGTCCTCCTCGGTACAGGCGTTCACCTTTTGAAGCTTTCTTT.

This clonotype was seen a few times. J is TRBJ1-5 and V is TRBV10-3; TRBD1 agrees at 7 bases. The CDR3 length is 14 residues. V trimming: 6 bases; J trimming: 4 bases; junction bases outside the gene matches: 6. Germline-derived CDR1 and CDR2 are ENHRY and SYGVKD. CDR3 loop: CAISERGRNQPQHF. The CDR3, as DNA: TGTGCCATCAGCGAAAGGGGGCGGAATCAGCCCCAGCATTTT.

Only a few counts were recorded for this clonotype. The V and J genes are TRBV6-1 and TRBJ2-7; 7 bases line up with TRBD2. The CDR3 spans 13 residues. Germline assignment: CDR1 MNHNS and CDR2 SASEGT. Trimming took 6 bases from V and 3 from J; bases not matched to a gene: 5. The CDR3 DNA is TGTGCCAGCAGGGGGGGGATCTTCTACGAGCAGTACGTC. Translated: CASRGGIFYEQYV.

This chain links TRBV19 with TRBJ2-3; D gene uncertain. From germline, CDR1 is LNHDA and CDR2 SQIVND (reference sequence). V shed 4 bases and J shed 0 bases, with 8 bases lying between them. This CDR3 contains 14 residues. The CDR3, as DNA: TGTGCCAGTAGTAGGCTAGGGAGCACAGATACGCAGTATTTT. This gives the protein CASSRLGSTDTQYF.

The chain has TRBV4-3 and TRBJ1-2; 10 nucleotides agree with TRBD1. Germline values: CDR1 LGHNA, CDR2 YSLEER. Losses at the gene ends were 3 bases for V and 6 bases for J; bases not matched to a gene: 16. There are 18 residues in the CDR3. CDR3 bases: TGCGCCAGCAGCCAGAGGGGATTCCTGGTGGGACAGGGGAATGGCTACACCTTC. It yields the protein CASSQRGFLVGQGNGYTF.

This clonotype was counted ten times or more. The chain has TRBV29-1 and TRBJ2-1; D ambiguous. Germline values: CDR1 SQVTM, CDR2 ANQGSEA. The V gene lost 1 base and the J gene lost 4 bases, with 8 bases spanning the gap. The CDR3 is 13 amino acids. For the CDR3, the DNA is TGCAGCGTTGAAGCCTCACCTTACAATGAGCAGTTCTTC. It encodes CSVEASPYNEQFF.

A few counts support this clonotype. The J gene is TRBJ2-2, the V gene TRBV29-1; D may be TRBD1 or TRBD2 (5 bases each). The CDR3 runs to 14 residues. Trimming cost V 6 bases and J 2 bases, with 13 bases left between them. The germline V gene encodes CDR1 SQVTM and CDR2 ANQGSEA. CDR3 protein: CSVLGDPNTGELFF. Here the CDR3 DNA reads TGCAGCGTCCTTGGGGACCCTAACACCGGGGAGCTGTTTTTT.

In this sample, this clonotype turned up once. V is TRBV4-3 and J is TRBJ2-7; D may be TRBD1 (6 bases). The V gene lost 2 bases and the J gene lost 2 bases, with 7 bases spanning the gap. Germline CDR1 reads LGHNA; CDR2 reads YSLEER. The CDR3 length is 13 residues. The CDR3 bases are TGCGCCAGCAGCCAAAGGACAGCCTACGAGCAGTACTTC. Protein product: CASSQRTAYEQYF.

This rearrangement joins TRBV5-1 to TRBJ1-2, with 8 bases lining up with TRBD1. Germline CDR1 is SGHRS and CDR2 is YFSETQ. The CDR3 covers 16 residues. V shed 4 bases and J 4 bases; nucleotides not matched to a gene: 12. CDR3: CASSRFGQGTVYGYTF. In DNA form, the CDR3 reads TGCGCCAGCAGCCGATTTGGACAGGGCACCGTCTATGGCTACACCTTC.

This chain connects TRBV20-1 to TRBJ1-2, with D perhaps TRBD1 (5 bases). The CDR3 consists of 14 residues. CDR1 and CDR2 (germline): DFQATT, SNEGSKA (reference sequence). Trimming removed 6 bases from V and 4 bases from J, with 18 bases in between. The DNA of the CDR3 is TGCAGTGCCGAGCTGTTCAGGGTTCTCTATGGCTACACCTTC. Translation gives CSAELFRVLYGYTF.

This clonotype was picked up a small number of times. The chain recombines TRBV4-1 with TRBJ2-2, with TRBD1 matching over 8 bases. J lost 5 bases, V lost 0 bases, and 14 bases had no gene match. This CDR3 spans 19 amino acids. CDR1 MGHRA and CDR2 YSYEKL come from the germline V gene. The CDR3 region is CASSQDCDRGIHKTGELFF. The CDR3 DNA reads as TGCGCCAGCAGCCAAGACTGTGACAGGGGTATTCACAAGACCGGGGAGCTGTTTTTT.

This clonotype was found a few times. This chain's CDR3 is CASSSPTGYMNTEAFF. The DNA for the CDR3 is TGTGCCAGCAGCTCGCCGACAGGGTACATGAACACTGAAGCTTTCTTT. This rearrangement joins TRBV7-9 to TRBJ1-1; TRBD1 agrees at 7 bases. Germline V gene data show CDR1 as SEHNR and CDR2 as FQNEAQ (reference sequence). The CDR3 is made up of 16 amino acids. Germline trimming cut 4 bases from V and 0 bases from J; bases unmatched to any gene: 8.

The V and J genes are TRBV4-3 and TRBJ1-4; no clear D. This CDR3 has 17 residues. Germline loops: CDR1 LGHNA, CDR2 YSLEER. V was clipped by 4 bases and J by 0 bases, with 15 bases between them. CDR3 in DNA: TGCGCCAGCAGCCGGGAGCCAGGCTTCGCAACTAATGAAAAACTGTTTTTT. As protein: CASSREPGFATNEKLFF.